These 11 T cell receptor beta chains share one sample of origin, sequenced in a study of radiotherapy plus CTLA-4 blockade in lung cancer. TCRdb's copy holds only in-frame clones and misses some; the assay was immunoSEQ multiplex PCR. The table has roughly 120,000 clones, 78% seen once. The material was peripheral blood, obtained from a patient treated with radiotherapy plus ipilimumab. These receptors were collected from a human donor with non-small cell lung cancer who had a partial response to radiotherapy plus ipilimumab.

The CDR3 protein is CASSLASGETQYF. CDR3 DNA: TGTGCCAGCAGCTTAGCCTCAGGCGAGACCCAGTACTTC. The V and J genes are TRBV7-6 and TRBJ2-5; D ambiguous. The CDR3 runs to 13 residues. Germline V gene data show CDR1 as SGHVS and CDR2 as FNYEAQ. Trimming took 0 bases from V and 5 from J, leaving 7 bases between them.

This clone was observed once. This chain connects TRBV15 to TRBJ2-7, with D perhaps TRBD1 (5 bases). Trimming took off 1 base at V and 1 base at J, with 11 bases between the two ends. In germline, CDR1 is LNHNV, CDR2 YYDKDF (reference sequence). The length of the CDR3 is 15 residues. The CDR3 DNA reads TGTGCCACCAGCAGAGCCACAGGTACGTCCTACGAGCAGTACTTC. This sequence encodes CATSRATGTSYEQYF.

The chain combines TRBV5-5 with TRBJ2-7; weak D call: TRBD1 (7 bases). Trimming removed 3 bases at V and 3 bases at J, with 10 bases between. CDR1 is SGHKS and CDR2 is YYEKEE in the germline V gene (reference sequence). The CDR3 contains 13 residues. The CDR3 loop is CASSSGDSYEQYF. Written as DNA, the CDR3 is TGTGCCAGCAGCTCGGGGGACAGCTACGAGCAGTACTTC.

This clone has a single count. The chain links TRBV2 to TRBJ2-7; D possibly corresponds to TRBD1 (6 bases). The length of the CDR3 is 12 residues. CDR1 and CDR2 from the germline V gene are SNHLY and FYNNEI. For the CDR3, the DNA is TGTGCCAGCAGTGTGACAGGCTACGGGCAGTACGTC. This codes for CASSVTGYGQYV.

The chain combines TRBV6-5 with TRBJ1-2; D unresolved. Trimming left V 8 bases short and J 4 bases short, with 11 bases between. The CDR3 consists of 12 residues. Germline values: CDR1 MNHEY, CDR2 SVGAGI. The CDR3 spells CASYLIFYGYTF. CDR3 sequence (DNA): TGTGCCAGCTACTTGATCTTCTATGGCTACACCTTC.

Turning to this clone: At one end the junction does not follow the germline gene, possibly because of a read error. The J gene is TRBJ2-5, the V gene TRBV7-7; 8 nucleotides align to TRBD2. The CDR3 loop spans 15 amino acids. In germline, CDR1 is SSHAT, CDR2 FNYEAQ (reference sequence). CDR3 loop: CASSLAGLDGETQYF. The DNA for the CDR3 is TGTGCTAGCAGCTTAGCGGGACTGGACGGAGAGACCCAGTACTTC. The full variable domain, in which reference TRBV7-7 and TRBJ2-5 provide the parts outside the CDR3, is GAGVSQSPRYKVTKRGQDVTLRCDPISSHATLYWYQQALGQGPEFLTYFNYEAQPDKSGLPSDRFSAERPEGSISTLTIQRTEQRDSAMYRCASSLAGLDGETQYFGPGTRLLVL.

The CDR3 spells CASSSPLVRETEAFF. The DNA of the CDR3 is TGTGCCAGCAGCTCCCCCTTGGTGAGGGAAACTGAAGCTTTCTTT. This rearrangement joins TRBV7-9 to TRBJ1-1; D is ambiguous. V was pared by 4 bases and J by 5 bases, with 17 bases between. Germline CDR1 SEHNR, CDR2 FQNEAQ (reference sequence). The CDR3 length is 15 residues.

The V gene is TRBV27, the J gene TRBJ1-5; D uncertain. The germline V gene has CDR1 MNHEY and CDR2 SMNVEV (reference sequence). This CDR3 comprises 13 residues. V lost 3 bases and J lost 2, with 5 bases in between. DNA of the CDR3: TGTGCCAGCAGTTTTTCCGGCAATCAGCCCCAGCATTTT. It is translated as CASSFSGNQPQHF.

V usage is TRBV6-5 and J usage is TRBJ1-1, with unresolved D. CDR3 length: 13 amino acids. CDR1 is MNHEY, CDR2 SVGAGI, per germline. Trimming left V 6 bases short and J 1 base short, with 9 bases between. The CDR3 region has the DNA TGTGCCAGCAGGGGCAACCAGAACACTGAAGCTTTCTTT. It yields the protein CASRGNQNTEAFF.

The chain couples TRBV19 to TRBJ1-5; 10 bases agree with TRBD1. This CDR3 is 17 amino acids long. Trimming at V came to 5 bases and at J to 2 bases, leaving 9 bases not matched to a gene. Looked up from germline, CDR1 is LNHDA and CDR2 is SQIVND (reference sequence). CDR3 in amino acids: CASSPDRGKLGNQPQHF. CDR3 coding DNA: TGTGCCAGTAGTCCGGACAGGGGGAAATTAGGCAATCAGCCCCAGCATTTT.

The gene calls are TRBV28 and TRBJ2-5; TRBD1 might be the D (6 bases). Germline CDR1 MDHEN, CDR2 SYDVKM. This CDR3 region has 14 residues. V lost 6 bases to trimming and J lost 1 base, with 12 bases between them. For the CDR3, the DNA is TGTGCCAGCAGCAGACAGGTTTTCCAAGAGACCCAGTACTTC. This codes for CASSRQVFQETQYF.